This TCR beta chain was obtained from a study of blood T cell repertoires in COVID-19. Study information: Sites in the United States, Italy and Spain provided acute and convalescent COVID-19 samples.

Germline loops: CDR1 SGDLS, CDR2 YYNGEE. This CDR3 region has 14 residues. Trimming shortened V by 0 bases and J by 5 bases, and 9 bases separated the two germline ends. Original processing methods: Estimation of nucleated cell counts relied on the amplification of reference gene primers. Sequenced by immunoSEQ multiplex PCR; TCRdb stores in-frame clones only, minus some. V, J and clone size were drawn from that table, and D and trimming were deduced from the DNA. The table records about 350,000 clones, over 80% of them present only once. One Seattle source followed patients from active infection through their disease course. This clone was picked up one time.

This TCR was recovered from a man aged 25 to 45 with COVID-19, enrolled during active disease. The sequenced sample consisted of peripheral blood. The rearrangement joins TRBV9 to TRBJ1-5; D gene ambiguous. CDR3 nucleotide sequence: TGTGCCAGCAGCGTAGGAGGATCCCATCAGCCCCAGCATTTT. This codes for CASSVGGSHQPQHF.